Here is one T cell receptor beta chain with its context. The same CDR3 also results from other DNA sequences found in this sample. The repertoire was sequenced with immunoSEQ multiplex PCR; TCRdb's copy has only in-frame clones and lacks some. The sample includes fewer than 400,000 clones, about 85% of them seen just once. The CDR3 is 13 residues long. V lost 4 bases and J lost 0, with 3 bases in between. The data are from a study of blood T cell repertoires in COVID-19. The sequencing sample was made of PBMCs or T cells enriched from blood (not recorded which). This sequence was found in a woman in her twenties or thirties who had been exposed to COVID-19. V gene TRBV12-3 or TRBV12-4 combines with J gene TRBJ2-2; D remains ambiguous. The CDR3 sequence: CASSSTNTGELFF. The CDR3 bases are TGTGCCAGCAGTTCAACGAACACCGGGGAGCTGTTTTTT.